The 7 T cell receptor beta chains listed next were all sequenced from one sample in a study of vaccination and CD4 T cells after COVID-19. Sequence data for DNA of cultured CD4+ T cells were generated by the Oncomine TCR Beta short-read assay. TCRdb reprocessed the PCR reads with MiXCR, giving one entry per CDR3 protein. Here the sample spans around 20,000 distinct CDR3 sequences, around 45% being singletons. The treatment denotes: approximately 9-day PBMC culture with coronavirus spike peptide pools or control peptides (ViraFEST assay). For these receptors, no antigen is known. The sample was CD4+ T cells from blood, cultured in vitro. Every receptor here comes from a human donor who had recovered from COVID-19.

The chain has TRBV11-3 and TRBJ2-1; maybe TRBD2 (6 bases). Germline CDR1 reads SGHNT; CDR2 reads YENEEA. The CDR3 is 15 residues long. The V end lost 1 base, the J end lost 8 bases, and 15 bases lay between the germline ends. This CDR3 is CASSLGGGIVDEQFF. In DNA form, the CDR3 reads TGTGCCAGCAGCTTAGGGGGCGGGATTGTAGATGAGCAGTTCTTC.

This clonotype appeared a few times. The V call is TRBV2, the J call TRBJ1-6; the D is unclear. Germline lookup yields CDR1 SNHLY and CDR2 FYNNEI. Trimming cost V 7 bases and J 9 bases, with 10 bases left between them. The CDR3 extends over 12 amino acids. This chain's CDR3 is CASKGRASPLHF. The CDR3 DNA follows: TGTGCCAGCAAAGGCCGGGCTTCACCCCTCCACTTT.

This chain uses TRBV4-1 with TRBJ2-2, with D perhaps given as TRBD1 or TRBD2 (6 bases each). V was trimmed by 1 base and J by 5 bases, leaving 14 bases between them. The CDR3 is made up of 16 amino acids. The germline V gene has CDR1 MGHRA and CDR2 YSYEKL. The CDR3 reads CASSQGSRGGTGELFF. The DNA for the CDR3 is TGCGCCAGCAGCCAAGGCTCCAGGGGAGGAACCGGGGAGCTGTTTTTT.

The rearrangement links TRBV12-3 or TRBV12-4 to TRBJ1-5; no firm D call. V shed 6 bases and J shed 6 bases, with 18 bases lying between them. The CDR3 is 15 amino acids. The CDR3 loop is CASSPNLGRVQPQHF. For the CDR3, the DNA is TGTGCCAGCAGCCCCAATCTTGGGAGGGTTCAGCCCCAGCATTTT.

The chain links TRBV20-1 to TRBJ1-5; D perhaps matches TRBD1 (6 bases). The CDR3 loop spans 15 amino acids. Germline CDR1 is DFQATT and CDR2 is SNEGSKA (reference sequence). Trimming pared 3 bases from V and 2 bases from J, leaving 14 bases between. The CDR3: CSASPSTGGNQPQHF. The CDR3, as DNA: TGCAGTGCTAGTCCCTCGACAGGTGGCAATCAGCCCCAGCATTTT.

In this sample, this clonotype turned up a few times. This chain joins TRBV20-1 and TRBJ2-7; 9 bases fit TRBD2. J was trimmed by 2 bases and V by 1 base; bases with no gene match: 18. CDR3 length: 19 amino acids. Per the germline V gene, CDR1 is DFQATT and CDR2 is SNEGSKA (reference sequence). CDR3 coding DNA: TGCAGTGCTAGAGGGGCAGCGGGGGGACACAACATCTCCCCCTACGAGCAGTACTTC. It yields the protein CSARGAAGGHNISPYEQYF.

The sample holds a few counts of this clonotype. This chain connects TRBV9 to TRBJ1-2; D not resolved. V gave up 4 bases and J gave up 4 bases, with 14 bases separating them. The CDR3 has 14 residues. CDR1 is SGDLS and CDR2 is YYNGEE in the germline V gene. Written as DNA, the CDR3 is TGTGCCAGCAGCCTAACGGCGCAGAGCTATGGCTACACCTTC. It specifies CASSLTAQSYGYTF.